The TCR beta chain under discussion was sequenced for a study of blood T cells in healthy people across ages. Study-level points and caveats: Estimates based on one million T cells were treated as lower bounds. Roughly linear declines in TCR beta diversity per million T cells occurred with age.

On this clonotype: The antigen is not known.

The germline V gene encodes CDR1 SEHNR and CDR2 FQNEAQ (reference sequence). The CDR3 totals 15 residues. The trim removed 6 bases at V and 5 bases at J, leaving 11 bases unmatched. A second about 7 to 12 cycle PCR used barcoded and J-beta primers. The yield of each sample was at least 2.5 million CDR3-containing paired-end reads. One entry per CDR3 protein, called by TCRdb with MiXCR from the 5' RACE reads. Found here are some 930,000 distinct CDR3 sequences, roughly 28% of them singletons; the top ten hold 9.5% to 13%. The sample was also reused in another study, on T cells of mothers and their children. Turning to that study: The study obtained over 8 million TCR beta CDR3 reads per mother and some 3 million per child.

Material for sequencing was blood. V usage is TRBV7-9 and J usage is TRBJ2-7; 9 bases line up with TRBD1. The clonotype originates from a woman aged 40 to 55 in good health. In DNA, the CDR3 is TGTGCCAGCAGAGAGTCCGGGACAGGGAACGACGAGCAGTACTTC. Translating it yields CASRESGTGNDEQYF.